This is a list of T cell receptor beta chains from one sample in a study of blood T cell repertoires in COVID-19. Measured with immunoSEQ multiplex PCR; TCRdb has only the in-frame clones, and not every one. The top ten hold about half of the sample, which has tens of thousands of clones, about 80% seen once. The sample taken for sequencing was peripheral blood. All receptors derive from a human donor in a cohort sampled during active COVID-19. Each CDR3 is given with its conserved first and last residue. A D gene is named only where the DNA matches it firmly. Size tells how often a clone was seen (once, few, many) or the class of an expanded clone, and some rows leave it out.

j_gene: TRBJ2-4
v_gene: TRBV2
d_gene: .
abundance: .
CDR3aa: CASSEALRASKNIQYF
CDR3nt: TGTGCCAGCAGTGAAGCGCTTCGTGCCAGCAAAAACATTCAGTACTTC

j_gene: TRBJ1-1
v_gene: TRBV7-9
d_gene: TRBD1
abundance: .
CDR3aa: CASSRQGNTEAFF
CDR3nt: TGTGCCAGCAGCCGACAGGGGAACACTGAAGCTTTCTTT

j_gene: TRBJ2-1
v_gene: TRBV19
d_gene: TRBD1
abundance: .
CDR3aa: CASSMRGRIEQFF
CDR3nt: TGTGCCAGTAGTATGAGGGGGCGAATTGAGCAGTTCTTC

j_gene: TRBJ2-1
v_gene: TRBV10-3
d_gene: TRBD2
abundance: .
CDR3aa: CAISALAGEYNEQFF
CDR3nt: TGTGCCATCAGTGCGCTAGCGGGAGAATACAATGAGCAGTTCTTC

j_gene: TRBJ2-1
v_gene: TRBV28
d_gene: .
abundance: .
CDR3aa: CASSLGLENEQFF
CDR3nt: TGTGCCAGCAGCCTGGGACTCGAAAATGAGCAGTTCTTC

j_gene: TRBJ2-1
v_gene: TRBV5-1
d_gene: TRBD2
abundance: .
CDR3aa: CASSPGLAFYNEQFF
CDR3nt: TGCGCCAGCAGTCCGGGACTAGCGTTTTACAATGAGCAGTTCTTC

j_gene: TRBJ2-3
v_gene: TRBV30
d_gene: TRBD2
abundance: .
CDR3aa: CAWRLAGVWTDTQYF
CDR3nt: TGTGCCTGGAGGTTAGCGGGAGTTTGGACAGATACGCAGTATTTT

j_gene: TRBJ2-7
v_gene: TRBV7-2
d_gene: .
abundance: once
CDR3aa: CASSFLATYEQYF
CDR3nt: TGTGCCAGCAGCTTTCTAGCTACCTACGAGCAGTACTTC

j_gene: TRBJ2-1
v_gene: TRBV25-1
d_gene: .
abundance: .
CDR3aa: CASSVAGVRNEQFF
CDR3nt: TGTGCCAGCAGTGTAGCAGGGGTGCGAAATGAGCAGTTCTTC

j_gene: TRBJ2-7
v_gene: TRBV6-6
d_gene: .
abundance: many
CDR3aa: CASTTEVQPTYEQYF
CDR3nt: TGTGCCAGCACCACAGAAGTACAACCGACCTACGAGCAGTACTTC

j_gene: TRBJ2-5
v_gene: TRBV30
d_gene: TRBD2
abundance: .
CDR3aa: CAWRPSGKRETQYF
CDR3nt: TGTGCCTGGAGACCTAGCGGGAAGAGGGAGACCCAGTACTTC

j_gene: TRBJ2-1
v_gene: TRBV7-2
d_gene: TRBD2
abundance: .
CDR3aa: CASSSSGTSGSREQFF
CDR3nt: TGTGCCAGCAGCTCAAGTGGGACTAGCGGGAGTCGTGAGCAGTTCTTC

j_gene: TRBJ1-1
v_gene: TRBV7-6
d_gene: .
abundance: .
CDR3aa: CASSLGSGGRNTEAFF
CDR3nt: TGTGCCAGCAGCTTAGGGTCCGGGGGAAGGAACACTGAAGCTTTCTTT

j_gene: TRBJ2-1
v_gene: TRBV5-8
d_gene: .
abundance: few
CDR3aa: CASSLGQSRYNEQFF
CDR3nt: TGTGCCAGCAGTCTAGGACAGAGTAGATACAATGAGCAGTTCTTC

j_gene: TRBJ2-7
v_gene: TRBV28
d_gene: .
abundance: .
CDR3aa: CASSKTEYEQYF
CDR3nt: TGTGCCAGCAGCAAGACAGAATACGAGCAGTACTTC

j_gene: TRBJ2-1
v_gene: TRBV7-3
d_gene: .
abundance: .
CDR3aa: CASSLQGRGRSYNEQFF
CDR3nt: TGTGCCAGCAGCCTACAGGGCAGGGGTCGCTCCTACAATGAGCAGTTCTTC

j_gene: TRBJ2-1
v_gene: TRBV14
d_gene: TRBD2
abundance: .
CDR3aa: CASSQARGAGHNEQFF
CDR3nt: TGTGCCAGCAGCCAAGCCCGGGGAGCGGGACACAATGAGCAGTTCTTC

j_gene: TRBJ1-1
v_gene: TRBV7-9
d_gene: TRBD1
abundance: .
CDR3aa: CASRRTGRAFF
CDR3nt: TGTGCCAGCAGACGGACAGGACGAGCTTTCTTT

j_gene: TRBJ1-5
v_gene: TRBV5-1
d_gene: .
abundance: .
CDR3aa: CASSPRAGNQPQHF
CDR3nt: TGCGCCAGCAGCCCCAGGGCTGGCAATCAGCCCCAGCATTTT

j_gene: TRBJ2-1
v_gene: TRBV3-1/TRBV3-2
d_gene: TRBD1
abundance: once
CDR3aa: CASSQRTGKAVPEQFF
CDR3nt: TGTGCCAGCAGCCAAAGGACAGGGAAGGCTGTTCCTGAGCAGTTCTTC

j_gene: TRBJ2-1
v_gene: TRBV7-9
d_gene: .
abundance: .
CDR3aa: CASSLGQRNEQFF
CDR3nt: TGTGCCAGCAGCTTAGGCCAGCGGAATGAGCAGTTCTTC

j_gene: TRBJ2-5
v_gene: TRBV29-1
d_gene: TRBD1
abundance: .
CDR3aa: CSVGVADRAPQTQYF
CDR3nt: TGCAGCGTTGGGGTGGCGGACAGGGCCCCACAGACCCAGTACTTC

j_gene: TRBJ2-6
v_gene: TRBV4-3
d_gene: .
abundance: .
CDR3aa: CASSQLLGGSGANVLTF
CDR3nt: TGCGCCAGCAGCCAACTCCTTGGCGGCTCTGGGGCCAACGTCCTGACTTTC

j_gene: TRBJ2-7
v_gene: TRBV28
d_gene: TRBD1
abundance: .
CDR3aa: CASSSGQGRGSYEQYF
CDR3nt: TGTGCCAGCAGTTCGGGACAGGGGAGGGGCAGCTACGAGCAGTACTTC

j_gene: TRBJ1-3
v_gene: TRBV6-5
d_gene: .
abundance: .
CDR3aa: CASSTGMGNTIYF
CDR3nt: TGTGCCAGCAGCACAGGGATGGGGAACACCATATATTTT

j_gene: TRBJ2-3
v_gene: TRBV7-3
d_gene: TRBD2
abundance: .
CDR3aa: CASSPQTSGIRADTQYF
CDR3nt: TGTGCCAGCAGCCCGCAAACTAGCGGAATAAGAGCAGATACGCAGTATTTT

j_gene: TRBJ1-4
v_gene: TRBV7-8
d_gene: .
abundance: .
CDR3aa: CASSLFRGNEKLFF
CDR3nt: TGTGCCAGCAGCTTATTTAGGGGTAATGAAAAACTGTTTTTT

j_gene: TRBJ2-7
v_gene: TRBV18
d_gene: .
abundance: .
CDR3aa: CASNPGSSYEQYF
CDR3nt: TGTGCCAGCAACCCGGGAAGCTCCTACGAGCAGTACTTC

j_gene: TRBJ1-3
v_gene: TRBV6-1
d_gene: .
abundance: .
CDR3aa: CASSETRENTIYF
CDR3nt: TGTGCCAGCAGTGAAACCCGGGAGAACACCATATATTTT

j_gene: TRBJ2-7
v_gene: TRBV6-5
d_gene: .
abundance: .
CDR3aa: CASKFWGGEQYF
CDR3nt: TGTGCCAGCAAGTTCTGGGGAGGCGAGCAGTACTTC

j_gene: TRBJ2-3
v_gene: TRBV18
d_gene: TRBD2
abundance: .
CDR3aa: CASSLGGVTDTQYF
CDR3nt: TGTGCCAGCTCCCTTGGGGGGGTCACAGATACGCAGTATTTT

j_gene: TRBJ1-6
v_gene: TRBV19
d_gene: .
abundance: few
CDR3aa: CASSIHLDRTQGRPLHF
CDR3nt: TGTGCCAGTAGTATACATCTTGACAGGACCCAAGGACGACCCCTCCACTTT

j_gene: TRBJ2-4
v_gene: TRBV3-1/TRBV3-2
d_gene: .
abundance: .
CDR3aa: CASSQDRGQYF
CDR3nt: TGTGCCAGCAGCCAAGATCGGGGGCAGTACTTC

j_gene: TRBJ2-3
v_gene: TRBV15
d_gene: .
abundance: .
CDR3aa: CATSRVLSGTDTQYF
CDR3nt: TGTGCCACCAGCAGAGTACTGAGTGGCACAGATACGCAGTATTTT

j_gene: TRBJ2-3
v_gene: TRBV7-3
d_gene: TRBD1
abundance: .
CDR3aa: CASSLDRGRGTDTQYF
CDR3nt: TGTGCCAGCAGCCTTGACAGGGGGCGCGGCACAGATACGCAGTATTTT

j_gene: TRBJ2-7
v_gene: TRBV6-5
d_gene: TRBD1
abundance: .
CDR3aa: CASSRDRGIYEQYF
CDR3nt: TGTGCCAGCAGCCGGGACAGGGGAATATACGAGCAGTACTTC

j_gene: TRBJ1-3
v_gene: TRBV5-5
d_gene: .
abundance: .
CDR3aa: CASSSLSGSSGNTIYF
CDR3nt: TGTGCCAGCAGTTCACTCTCCGGGAGCTCTGGAAACACCATATATTTT

j_gene: TRBJ2-2
v_gene: TRBV6-6
d_gene: .
abundance: once
CDR3aa: CASRDSGVTGELFF
CDR3nt: TGTGCCAGCAGGGACTCCGGGGTTACCGGGGAGCTGTTTTTT

j_gene: TRBJ2-1
v_gene: TRBV11-3
d_gene: .
abundance: .
CDR3aa: CASSLESLATEQFF
CDR3nt: TGTGCCAGCAGCTTAGAATCCCTAGCTACCGAGCAGTTCTTC

j_gene: TRBJ2-6
v_gene: TRBV14
d_gene: .
abundance: .
CDR3aa: CASSQGSYSGANVLTF
CDR3nt: TGTGCCAGCAGCCAAGGTAGTTACTCTGGGGCCAACGTCCTGACTTTC

j_gene: TRBJ1-3
v_gene: TRBV19
d_gene: .
abundance: .
CDR3aa: CASSAGRSGNTIYF
CDR3nt: TGTGCCAGTAGTGCGGGACGCTCTGGAAACACCATATATTTT

j_gene: TRBJ2-7
v_gene: TRBV28
d_gene: TRBD1
abundance: .
CDR3aa: CASRADRGLYEQYF
CDR3nt: TGTGCCAGCAGGGCCGACAGGGGGCTTTACGAGCAGTACTTC

j_gene: TRBJ2-3
v_gene: TRBV30
d_gene: TRBD2
abundance: .
CDR3aa: CAWMRPGLGRTDTQYF
CDR3nt: TGTGCCTGGATGAGGCCGGGACTAGGACGCACAGATACGCAGTATTTT

j_gene: TRBJ2-5
v_gene: TRBV5-1
d_gene: .
abundance: .
CDR3aa: CASSFLRREETQYF
CDR3nt: TGCGCCAGCAGCTTTCTTCGCAGGGAAGAGACCCAGTACTTC

j_gene: TRBJ2-2
v_gene: TRBV5-8
d_gene: TRBD1
abundance: .
CDR3aa: CASSRGQVTGELFF
CDR3nt: TGTGCCAGCAGCCGGGGACAGGTCACCGGGGAGCTGTTTTTT

j_gene: TRBJ2-7
v_gene: TRBV11-1
d_gene: TRBD2
abundance: .
CDR3aa: CASSERLAVEQYF
CDR3nt: TGTGCCAGCAGCGAGAGACTAGCGGTGGAGCAGTACTTC

j_gene: TRBJ2-3
v_gene: TRBV24-1
d_gene: .
abundance: few
CDR3aa: CATRASTDTQYF
CDR3nt: TGTGCCACCAGGGCTAGCACAGATACGCAGTATTTT

j_gene: TRBJ2-3
v_gene: TRBV6-5
d_gene: TRBD2
abundance: .
CDR3aa: CASSPSGSGDTQYF
CDR3nt: TGTGCCAGCAGTCCTAGCGGGAGTGGAGATACGCAGTATTTT

j_gene: TRBJ2-1
v_gene: TRBV5-6
d_gene: .
abundance: few
CDR3aa: CASSLEGEQFF
CDR3nt: TGTGCCAGCAGCTTGGAGGGGGAGCAGTTCTTC

j_gene: TRBJ2-6
v_gene: TRBV5-8
d_gene: .
abundance: .
CDR3aa: CASSLARSSSGANVLTF
CDR3nt: TGTGCCAGCAGCTTGGCCAGGTCGAGTAGTGGGGCCAACGTCCTGACTTTC

j_gene: TRBJ1-6
v_gene: TRBV30
d_gene: TRBD1
abundance: .
CDR3aa: CAWENDRGISPLHF
CDR3nt: TGTGCCTGGGAAAATGACAGGGGAATTTCACCCCTCCACTTT

j_gene: TRBJ2-3
v_gene: TRBV19
d_gene: .
abundance: .
CDR3aa: CASSIAGLGTDTQYF
CDR3nt: TGTGCCAGTAGTATAGCAGGGTTGGGCACAGATACGCAGTATTTT

j_gene: TRBJ2-1
v_gene: TRBV5-6
d_gene: TRBD1
abundance: .
CDR3aa: CASSSGQTHANEQFF
CDR3nt: TGTGCCAGCAGCTCGGGACAGACCCACGCTAATGAGCAGTTCTTC

j_gene: TRBJ2-7
v_gene: TRBV28
d_gene: TRBD2
abundance: .
CDR3aa: CASSLPGLARYEQYF
CDR3nt: TGTGCCAGCAGTCTGCCCGGACTAGCGCGCTACGAGCAGTACTTC

j_gene: TRBJ2-1
v_gene: TRBV6-2/TRBV6-3
d_gene: TRBD2
abundance: .
CDR3aa: CASSQRSGNNEQFF
CDR3nt: TGTGCCAGCAGCCAGAGGAGCGGGAACAATGAGCAGTTCTTC